This entry is about one T cell receptor beta chain. Its cognate antigen is unknown. The table came from immunoSEQ multiplex PCR; TCRdb's copy has only in-frame clones and leaves some out. The data show tens of thousands of clones, with more than 85% seen just once and 0.35% held by the top ten. These data come from a study of siplizumab effects on memory and regulatory T cells. Study-wide results and caveats: There appeared to be greater diversity in naive T cells than in memory cells, and naive T cells seemed major contributors to the alloresponse.

The CDR3 has 14 amino acids. V was clipped by 6 bases and J by 0 bases, with 9 bases between them. The germline CDR1 and CDR2 sequences are MNHNY and SVGAGI (reference sequence). The sequence derives from a human donor in good health. Sequencing was performed on naive CD8+ T cells sorted from blood. The gene calls are TRBV6-6 and TRBJ2-1, with D possibly matching TRBD1 (5 bases). CDR3 amino acids: CASRTESSYNEQFF. CDR3 bases: TGTGCCAGCAGGACAGAAAGCTCCTACAATGAGCAGTTCTTC.